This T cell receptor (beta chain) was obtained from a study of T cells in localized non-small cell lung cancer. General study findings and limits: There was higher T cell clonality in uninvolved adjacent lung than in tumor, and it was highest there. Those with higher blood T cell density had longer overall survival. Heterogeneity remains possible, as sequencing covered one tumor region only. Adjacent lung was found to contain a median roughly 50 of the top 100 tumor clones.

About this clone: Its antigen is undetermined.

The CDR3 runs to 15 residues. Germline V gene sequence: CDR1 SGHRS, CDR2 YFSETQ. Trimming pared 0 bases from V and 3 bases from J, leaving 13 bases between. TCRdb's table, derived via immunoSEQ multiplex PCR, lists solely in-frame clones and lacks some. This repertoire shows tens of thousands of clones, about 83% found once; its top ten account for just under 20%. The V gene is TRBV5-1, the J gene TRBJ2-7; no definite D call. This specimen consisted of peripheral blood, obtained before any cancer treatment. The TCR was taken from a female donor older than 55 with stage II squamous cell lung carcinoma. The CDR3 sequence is CASSLAPGPNYEQYF. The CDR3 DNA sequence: TGCGCCAGCAGCTTGGCCCCGGGTCCCAACTACGAGCAGTACTTC.